The 14 T cell receptor beta chains in this list originate from one sample, sequenced in a study of T cell therapy after organ transplantation. Some clones are missing from TCRdb's copy, which holds only in-frame ones; the method was immunoSEQ multiplex PCR. The sample shows about 19,000 clones, about 81% of them seen only once. The antigens for these receptors are not known. The time point was: 4-8 weeks after completion of therapy. The sequencing here drew on CD8+ T cells from blood, taken after autologous CMV-specific T cell therapy. These receptors all stem from a human patient who had received a solid organ transplant and had CMV disease. The graft donor may account for some of the T cells.

This clone was detected a few times. The rearrangement joins TRBV20-1 to TRBJ1-1; D is undetermined. In germline, CDR1 is DFQATT, CDR2 SNEGSKA (reference sequence). Trimming pared 7 bases from V and 1 base from J, leaving 7 bases between. The CDR3 runs to 11 residues. This CDR3 reads CSGLRNTEAFF. The DNA for the CDR3 is TGCAGTGGACTGCGGAACACTGAAGCTTTCTTT.

The chain has TRBV27 and TRBJ1-2, with TRBD1 identical over 8 bases. V dropped 0 bases and J dropped 3; count of bases not matched to a gene: 0. This CDR3 contains 14 residues. Germline values: CDR1 MNHEY, CDR2 SMNVEV (reference sequence). This CDR3 reads CASSLSTGDYGYTF. Here the CDR3 DNA reads TGTGCCAGCAGTTTATCGACAGGGGACTATGGCTACACCTTC.

This clone showed up just a few times. The rearrangement joins TRBV6-5 to TRBJ2-7, with D possibly called TRBD1 or TRBD2 (5 bases each). The CDR3 runs 12 residues. CDR1 and CDR2 (germline): MNHEY, SVGAGI. V lost 6 bases to trimming and J lost 3 bases, with 9 bases between them. CDR3 nucleotide sequence: TGTGCCAGCAGCCCAGGGAGCTACGAGCAGTACTTC. Its protein product is CASSPGSYEQYF.

The V gene is TRBV9, the J gene TRBJ1-1; no clear D. Deletions cut 4 bases from V and 5 bases from J, with 12 bases between. This CDR3 region has 13 residues. The germline V gene has CDR1 SGDLS and CDR2 YYNGEE. In nucleotides, the CDR3 is TGTGCCAGCAGCATAACTGCGGTTACTGAAGCTTTCTTT. Amino acid sequence: CASSITAVTEAFF. The full variable domain, rest sourced from reference TRBV9 and TRBJ1-1, is DSGVTQTPKHLITATGQRVTLRCSPRSGDLSVYWYQQSLDQGLQFLIQYYNGEERAKGNILERFSAQQFPDLHSELNLSSLELGDSALYFCASSITAVTEAFFGQGTRLTVV.

This sequence joins TRBV7-2 and TRBJ2-7, with D perhaps being TRBD1 or TRBD2 (5 bases each). The V end was cut by 5 bases, the J end by 6 bases, with 17 bases between. Germline V gene sequence: CDR1 SGHTA, CDR2 FQGNSA. CDR3 size: 14 residues. The CDR3 DNA reads as TGTGCCAGCAGCGACGGGGCAGGGCAACGCGAGCAGTACTTC. Residues: CASSDGAGQREQYF.

The chain joins TRBV30 to TRBJ1-2; 9 bases match TRBD1. The V gene end was trimmed by 2 bases and the J gene end by 4 bases; junction bases not matched to a gene: 14. Germline V gene lookup returns CDR1 GTSNPN and CDR2 SVGIG (reference sequence). CDR3 length: 17 amino acids. This CDR3 reads CAWSLGDRETLGYGYTF. As DNA, the CDR3 is TGTGCCTGGAGTCTCGGGGACAGGGAGACTTTGGGCTATGGCTACACCTTC.

The chain combines TRBV6-1 with TRBJ2-5; 8 nucleotides match TRBD1. The CDR3 has 17 amino acids. After removal of 1 base from V and 5 bases from J, the junction contained 12 bases not matched to a gene. Germline lookup yields CDR1 MNHNS and CDR2 SASEGT. CDR3 sequence (DNA): TGTGCCAGCAGTGAAGAGCCCATTGGCAGGGGGCAGGAGACCCAGTACTTC. Translation gives CASSEEPIGRGQETQYF.

The chain recombines TRBV6-6 with TRBJ2-3; D may be TRBD1 or TRBD2 (6 bases each). Trimming took off 0 bases at V and 5 bases at J, with 12 bases between the two ends. The CDR3 loop spans 15 amino acids. Germline CDR1 is MNHNY and CDR2 is SVGAGI (reference sequence). For the CDR3, the DNA is TGTGCCAGCAGTTACTCGAGAGGGGGAGGAGATACGCAGTATTTT. Translation gives CASSYSRGGGDTQYF.

CDR3 protein: CASSLTGQYYGYTF. CDR3 DNA: TGCGCCAGCAGCTTAACTGGACAGTACTATGGCTACACCTTC. J is TRBJ1-2 and V is TRBV5-1, with D perhaps TRBD1 (6 bases). The CDR3 is made up of 14 amino acids. Germline CDR1 and CDR2: SGHRS and YFSETQ. V dropped 2 bases and J dropped 3 bases, with 11 bases sitting between them.

The J gene is TRBJ1-1, the V gene TRBV6-6; TRBD1 matches at 8 bases. Trimming removed 5 bases from V and 9 bases from J; junction bases left unmatched: 11. This CDR3 is 14 amino acids long. Germline CDR1 is MNHNY and CDR2 is SVGAGI (reference sequence). The CDR3 spells CASSPPGTGEQAFF. The CDR3 nucleotides read TGTGCCAGCAGTCCACCCGGGACAGGAGAGCAAGCTTTCTTT.

The chain joins TRBV4-3 to TRBJ1-2; 8 nucleotides agree with TRBD1. From germline, CDR1 is LGHNA and CDR2 YSLEER. After removal of 1 base from V and 4 bases from J, the junction contained 2 bases not matched to a gene. The CDR3 runs 14 residues. The CDR3 spells CASSQAQGVYGYTF. The CDR3 DNA reads TGCGCCAGCAGCCAAGCACAGGGGGTCTATGGCTACACCTTC.

This clone is medium-sized. The rearrangement joins TRBV6-1 to TRBJ1-1, with D unclear. The CDR3 extends over 15 amino acids. V lost 0 bases and J 0 bases, leaving 8 bases between the germline ends. Looked up from germline, CDR1 is MNHNS and CDR2 is SASEGT. The CDR3 loop is CASSEALDVNTEAFF. The CDR3 nucleotides read TGTGCCAGCAGTGAAGCACTCGATGTGAACACTGAAGCTTTCTTT.

The rearrangement links TRBV5-4 to TRBJ2-7; D is perhaps TRBD2 (5 bases). V lost 0 bases to trimming and J lost 5 bases, with 9 bases between them. Germline V gives CDR1 SGHNT, CDR2 YYREEE (reference sequence). The CDR3 is 13 residues long. The CDR3 region is CASSLVGVHEQYF. CDR3 in DNA: TGTGCCAGCAGCTTGGTCGGGGTCCACGAGCAGTACTTC. The full variable domain, completed using reference TRBV5-4 and TRBJ2-7, is ETGVTQSPTHLIKTRGQQVTLRCSSQSGHNTVSWYQQALGQGPQFIFQYYREEENGRGNFPPRFSGLQFPNYSSELNVNALELDDSALYLCASSLVGVHEQYFGPGTRLTVT.

This chain connects TRBV5-1 to TRBJ1-1, with 7 nucleotides matching TRBD1. In germline, CDR1 is SGHRS, CDR2 YFSETQ. This CDR3 spans 13 amino acids. Trimming cost V 3 bases and J 6 bases; bases outside gene matches: 5. The CDR3 spells CASSSRGEAEAFF. In nucleotides, the CDR3 is TGCGCCAGCAGCTCCAGGGGGGAGGCTGAAGCTTTCTTT.